Included here is one T cell receptor beta chain sequence, with context. The data are from a study of blood T cell repertoires in COVID-19. Study in general: Material from acute and convalescent COVID-19 was sourced from the United States, Italy and Spain. PBMCs, B-cell-depleted T cells, or T cells were the source of the cDNA or gDNA that made up the material.

Under the authors' procedure: Quantification of nucleated cells was approximated via reference gene primer amplification. The repertoire was sequenced with immunoSEQ multiplex PCR; TCRdb's copy has only in-frame clones and lacks some. Clone size and the V and J calls come from that table; the DNA yielded D and trimming. The data show approximately 250,000 clones, approximately 80% seen once. This CDR3 has 14 amino acids. Unmatched junction bases numbered 9, after V lost 7 bases and J lost 7 bases. Germline V lookup: CDR1 SNHLY, CDR2 FYNNEI. The chain employs TRBV2 and TRBJ2-1, with 8 bases that match TRBD1. This TCR derives from a woman between 55 and 75 years old with active or convalescent COVID-19. The sequenced sample was peripheral blood. The CDR3 sequence: CASTRGPARNEQFF. In DNA, the CDR3 is TGTGCCAGCACCAGGGGGCCCGCACGGAATGAGCAGTTCTTC. Variable domain in full (rest from reference TRBV2 and TRBJ2-1): EPEVTQTPSHQVTQMGQEVILRCVPISNHLYFYWYRQILGQKVEFLVSFYNNEISEKSEIFDDQFSVERPDGSNFTLKIRSTKLEDSAMYFCASTRGPARNEQFFGPGTRLTVL.